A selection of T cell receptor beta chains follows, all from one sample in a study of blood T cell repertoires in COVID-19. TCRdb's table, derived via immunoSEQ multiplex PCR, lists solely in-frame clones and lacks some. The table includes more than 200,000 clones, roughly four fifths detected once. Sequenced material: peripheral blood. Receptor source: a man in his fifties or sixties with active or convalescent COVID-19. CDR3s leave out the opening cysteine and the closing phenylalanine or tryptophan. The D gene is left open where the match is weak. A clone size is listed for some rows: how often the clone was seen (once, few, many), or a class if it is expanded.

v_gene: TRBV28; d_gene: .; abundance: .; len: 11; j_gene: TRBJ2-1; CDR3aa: ASSLGSYNEQF
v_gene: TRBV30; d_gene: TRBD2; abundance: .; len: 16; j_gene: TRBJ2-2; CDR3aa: AWSQRGSGPANTGELF
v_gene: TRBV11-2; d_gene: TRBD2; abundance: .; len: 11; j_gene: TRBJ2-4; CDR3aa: ASSPRGRDIQY
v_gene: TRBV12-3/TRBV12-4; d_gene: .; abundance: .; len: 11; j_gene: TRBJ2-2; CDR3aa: ASSPRESGELF
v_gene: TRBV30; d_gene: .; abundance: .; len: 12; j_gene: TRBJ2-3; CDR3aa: AWADLGSTDTQY
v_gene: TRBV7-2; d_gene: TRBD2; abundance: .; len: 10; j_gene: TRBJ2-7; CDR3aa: ASSSGTTEQY
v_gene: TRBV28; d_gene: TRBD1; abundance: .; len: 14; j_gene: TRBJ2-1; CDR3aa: ASSSSGQGFINEQF
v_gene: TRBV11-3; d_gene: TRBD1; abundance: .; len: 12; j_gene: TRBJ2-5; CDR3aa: ASSSGQGGETQY
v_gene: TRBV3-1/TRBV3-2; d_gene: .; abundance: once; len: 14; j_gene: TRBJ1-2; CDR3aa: ASSQDLSGDLRGYT
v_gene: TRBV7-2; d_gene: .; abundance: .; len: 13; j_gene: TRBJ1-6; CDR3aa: ASSLLDTTPSPLH
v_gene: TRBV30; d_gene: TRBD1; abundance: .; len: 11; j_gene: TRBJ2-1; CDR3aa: AWSDDRDNEQF
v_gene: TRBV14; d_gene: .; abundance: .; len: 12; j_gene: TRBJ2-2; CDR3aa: ASSLLGGTGELF
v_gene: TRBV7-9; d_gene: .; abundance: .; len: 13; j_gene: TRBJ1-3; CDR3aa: ASSLDREPGNTIY
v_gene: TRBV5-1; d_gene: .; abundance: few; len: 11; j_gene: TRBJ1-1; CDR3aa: ASSNTGNTEAF
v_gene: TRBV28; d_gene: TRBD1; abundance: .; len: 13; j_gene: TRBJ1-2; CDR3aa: ASRYGQGASYGYT
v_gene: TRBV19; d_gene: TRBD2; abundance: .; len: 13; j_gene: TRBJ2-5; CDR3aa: ASSTTGLAGETQY
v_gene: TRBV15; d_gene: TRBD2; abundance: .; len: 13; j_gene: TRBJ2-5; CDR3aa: ATSRDLAGGETQY
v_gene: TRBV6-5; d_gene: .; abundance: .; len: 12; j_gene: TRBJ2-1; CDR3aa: ASSLAPAYNEQF
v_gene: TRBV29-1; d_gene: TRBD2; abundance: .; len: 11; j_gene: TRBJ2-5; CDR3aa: SIPGGAHETQY
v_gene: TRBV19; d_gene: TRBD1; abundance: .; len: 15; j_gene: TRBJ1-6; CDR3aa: ASSINRGSSYNSPLH
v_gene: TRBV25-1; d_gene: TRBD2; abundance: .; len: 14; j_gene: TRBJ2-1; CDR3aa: ASSEFGGGAYNEQF
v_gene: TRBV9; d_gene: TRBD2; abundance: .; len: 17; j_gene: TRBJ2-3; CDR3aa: ASSVVGLAGVKSTDTQY
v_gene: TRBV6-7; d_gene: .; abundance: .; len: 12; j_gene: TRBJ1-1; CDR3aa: ASRGVTQNTEAF
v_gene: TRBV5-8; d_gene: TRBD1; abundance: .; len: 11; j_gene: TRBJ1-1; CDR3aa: ASSMTGTTEAF
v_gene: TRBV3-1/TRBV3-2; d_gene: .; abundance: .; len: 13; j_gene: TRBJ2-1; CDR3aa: ASSQDWTPYNEQF
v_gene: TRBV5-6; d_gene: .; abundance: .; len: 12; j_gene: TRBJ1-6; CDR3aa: ASSLSRGGSPLH
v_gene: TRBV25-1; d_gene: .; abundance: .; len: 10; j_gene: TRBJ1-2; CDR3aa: ASSAPNMGYT